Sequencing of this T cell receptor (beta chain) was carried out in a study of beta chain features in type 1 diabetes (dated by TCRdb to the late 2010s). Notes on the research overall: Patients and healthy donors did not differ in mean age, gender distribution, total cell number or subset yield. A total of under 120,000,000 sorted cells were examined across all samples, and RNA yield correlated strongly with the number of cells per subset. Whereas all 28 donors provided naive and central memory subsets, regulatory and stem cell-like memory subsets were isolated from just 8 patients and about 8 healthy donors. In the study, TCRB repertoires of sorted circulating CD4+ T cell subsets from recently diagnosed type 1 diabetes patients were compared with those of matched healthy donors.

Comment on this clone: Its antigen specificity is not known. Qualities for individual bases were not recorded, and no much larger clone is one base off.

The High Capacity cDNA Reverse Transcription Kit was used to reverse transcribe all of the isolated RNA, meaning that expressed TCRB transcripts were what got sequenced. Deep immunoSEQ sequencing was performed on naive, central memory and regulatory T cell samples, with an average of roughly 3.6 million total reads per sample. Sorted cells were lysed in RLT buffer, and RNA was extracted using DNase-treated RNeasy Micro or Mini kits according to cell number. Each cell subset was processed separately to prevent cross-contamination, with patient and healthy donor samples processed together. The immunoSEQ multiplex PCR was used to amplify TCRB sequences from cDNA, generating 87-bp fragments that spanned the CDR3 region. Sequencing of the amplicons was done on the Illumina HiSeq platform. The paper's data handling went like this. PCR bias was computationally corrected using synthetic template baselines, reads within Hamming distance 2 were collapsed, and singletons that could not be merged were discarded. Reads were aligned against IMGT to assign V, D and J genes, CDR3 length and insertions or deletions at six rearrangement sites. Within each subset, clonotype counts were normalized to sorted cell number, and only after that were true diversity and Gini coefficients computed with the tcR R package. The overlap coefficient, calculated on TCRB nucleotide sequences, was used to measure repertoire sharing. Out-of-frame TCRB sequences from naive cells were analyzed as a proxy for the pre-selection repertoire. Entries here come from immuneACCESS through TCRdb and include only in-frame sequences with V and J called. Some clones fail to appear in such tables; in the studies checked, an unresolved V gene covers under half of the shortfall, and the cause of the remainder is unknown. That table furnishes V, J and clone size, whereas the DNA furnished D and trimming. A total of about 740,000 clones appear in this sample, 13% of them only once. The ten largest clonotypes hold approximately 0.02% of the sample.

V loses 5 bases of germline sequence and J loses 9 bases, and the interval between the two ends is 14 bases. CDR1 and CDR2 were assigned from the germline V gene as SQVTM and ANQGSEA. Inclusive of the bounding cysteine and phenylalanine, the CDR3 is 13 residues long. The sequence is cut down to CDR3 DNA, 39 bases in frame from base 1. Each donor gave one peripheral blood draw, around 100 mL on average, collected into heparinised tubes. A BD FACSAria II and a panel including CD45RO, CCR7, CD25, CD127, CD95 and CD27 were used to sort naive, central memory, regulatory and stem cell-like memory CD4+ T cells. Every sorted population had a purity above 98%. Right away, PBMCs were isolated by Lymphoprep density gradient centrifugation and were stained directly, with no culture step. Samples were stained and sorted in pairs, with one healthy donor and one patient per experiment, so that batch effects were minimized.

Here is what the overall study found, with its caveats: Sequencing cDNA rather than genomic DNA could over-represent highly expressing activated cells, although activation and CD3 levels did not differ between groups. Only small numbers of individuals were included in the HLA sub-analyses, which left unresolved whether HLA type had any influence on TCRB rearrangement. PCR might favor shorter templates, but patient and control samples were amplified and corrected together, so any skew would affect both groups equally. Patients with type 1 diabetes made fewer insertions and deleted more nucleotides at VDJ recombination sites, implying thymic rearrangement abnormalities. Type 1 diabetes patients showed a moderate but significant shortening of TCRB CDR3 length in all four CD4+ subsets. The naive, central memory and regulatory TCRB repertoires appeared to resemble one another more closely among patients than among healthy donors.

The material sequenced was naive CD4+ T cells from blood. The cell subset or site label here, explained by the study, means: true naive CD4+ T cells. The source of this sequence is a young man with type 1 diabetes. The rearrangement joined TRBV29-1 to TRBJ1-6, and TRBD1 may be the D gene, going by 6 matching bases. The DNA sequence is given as TGCAGCGTTTCGGCAGGGGCCGGTTCACCCCTCCACTTT. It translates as CSVSAGAGSPLHF.